This T cell receptor beta chain was sequenced in a study of Graves' ophthalmopathy and Graves' hyperthyroidism. Findings and caveats of the study: Detected in blood as well were most expanded thyroid clonotypes with frequency above 0.001.

This clonotype has at least ten counts. What it binds is not known. The term stable hyperthyroidism indicated an absence of ophthalmopathy within 18 months of follow-up. A roughly 9.7 ml volume of fresh peripheral blood provided the PBMCs. The ends lost 8 bases at V and 5 bases at J; junction bases unmatched: 6. Germline CDR1 reads MDHEN; CDR2 reads SYDVKM. The CDR3 runs to 13 residues. TCR beta CDR3 amplification used RNA transcripts. HTBI-primed RT-PCR formed the first round, and a multiplex PCR formed the second. TCRdb itself ran the multiplex PCR reads through MiXCR, one entry per CDR3 protein. The sample gives about 400,000 distinct CDR3 sequences, roughly 21% of which show up once; roughly 3% is in the top ten.

Sequencing used peripheral blood. The J gene is TRBJ2-7, the V gene TRBV28, with 10 bases aligning to TRBD1. The clonotype was recovered from a woman aged 18-29 years with stable Graves' hyperthyroidism. The CDR3 sequence: CASSTGGQNEQYF. DNA of the CDR3: TGTGCCAGCTCGACAGGGGGCCAGAACGAGCAGTACTTC.